Below, one T cell receptor gamma chain is given with its context. This sequence is one base from a far larger clone and is likely a read error. The CDR3 extends over 14 amino acids. CDR1 GITISATS and CDR2 ISYDGTV come from the germline V gene (reference sequence). TCRdb reapplied CATT to the PCR reads. The repertoire holds about 240 gamma-chain clones, with roughly 19% as singletons. This sample is part of a study of human gamma delta and Vdelta1 T cells. The V call is TRGV9, the J call TRGJ1 or TRGJ2. The sequencing sample was made of Vdelta1 gamma-delta T cells from blood. This receptor was identified in a human donor in good health. CDR3 sequence (DNA): TGTGCCTTGTGGGAGACTCTGGTTTATTACAAGAAACTCTTT. The encoded protein is CALWETLVYYKKLF.